The clone carrying this TCR beta chain was counted many times. Its antigen is currently unknown. This beta chain slipped into a library made for alpha chains as a stray read, so its size is not meaningful. The data stem from a study of spatial heterogeneity in lung cancer. Findings and limits, study-wide: The number of expanded tumor alpha and beta chains correlated with mutation number.

From the 5' RACE reads, TCRdb called clonotypes with MiXCR, one entry per CDR3 protein. The sample shows about 7,900 distinct CDR3 sequences, less than 9% of them seen only once. Trimming pared 4 bases from V and 0 bases from J, leaving 7 bases between. CDR3 size: 13 residues. Germline values: CDR1 SQVTM, CDR2 ANQGSEA. Stated time point: sample taken at primary tumor resection. The gene calls are TRBV29-1 and TRBJ2-4; D not resolved. This TCR was recovered from a female donor with early-stage non-small cell lung cancer. The sequencing used lung tumor tissue, collected at surgery. The CDR3 DNA follows: TGCAGCGTTGCCGAAGTAGCCAAAAACATTCAGTACTTC. This codes for CSVAEVAKNIQYF.